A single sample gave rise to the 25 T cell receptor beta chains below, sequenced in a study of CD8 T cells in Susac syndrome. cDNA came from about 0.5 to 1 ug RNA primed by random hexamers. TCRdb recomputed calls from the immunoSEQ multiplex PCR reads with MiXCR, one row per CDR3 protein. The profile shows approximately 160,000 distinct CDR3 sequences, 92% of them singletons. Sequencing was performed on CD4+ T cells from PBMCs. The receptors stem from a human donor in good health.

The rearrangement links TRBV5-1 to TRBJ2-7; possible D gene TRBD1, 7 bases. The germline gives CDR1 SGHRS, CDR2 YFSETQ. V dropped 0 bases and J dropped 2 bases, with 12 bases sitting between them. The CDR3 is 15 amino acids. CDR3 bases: TGCGCCAGCAGCTTGGAGCAGGGGGGCGCCTACGAGCAGTACTTC. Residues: CASSLEQGGAYEQYF.

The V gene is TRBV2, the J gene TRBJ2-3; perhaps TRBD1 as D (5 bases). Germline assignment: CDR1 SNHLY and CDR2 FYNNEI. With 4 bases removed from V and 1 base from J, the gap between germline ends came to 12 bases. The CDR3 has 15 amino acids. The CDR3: CASSVLGRGTDTQYF. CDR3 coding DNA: TGTGCCAGCAGTGTCCTCGGCAGGGGCACAGATACGCAGTATTTT. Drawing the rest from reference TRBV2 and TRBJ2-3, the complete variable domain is EPEVTQTPSHQVTQMGQEVILRCVPISNHLYFYWYRQILGQKVEFLVSFYNNEISEKSEIFDDQFSVERPDGSNFTLKIRSTKLEDSAMYFCASSVLGRGTDTQYFGPGTRLTVL.

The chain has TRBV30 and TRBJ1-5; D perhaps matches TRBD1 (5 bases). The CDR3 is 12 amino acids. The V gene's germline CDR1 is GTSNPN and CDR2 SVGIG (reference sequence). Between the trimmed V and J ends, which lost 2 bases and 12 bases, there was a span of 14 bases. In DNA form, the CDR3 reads TGTGCCTGGAGTTTTAAGGGTACAGGCCAGCATTTT. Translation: CAWSFKGTGQHF.

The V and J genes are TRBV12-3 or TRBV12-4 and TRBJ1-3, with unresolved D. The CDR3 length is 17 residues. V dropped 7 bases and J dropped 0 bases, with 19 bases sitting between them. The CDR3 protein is CASNNGAEIYSGNTIYF. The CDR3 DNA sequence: TGTGCCAGCAACAATGGAGCAGAAATATACTCTGGAAACACCATATATTTT.

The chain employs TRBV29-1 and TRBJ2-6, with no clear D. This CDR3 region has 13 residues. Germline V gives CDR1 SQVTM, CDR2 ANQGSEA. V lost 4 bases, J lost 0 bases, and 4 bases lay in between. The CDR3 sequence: CSVAPSGANVLTF. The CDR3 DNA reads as TGCAGCGTTGCGCCCTCTGGGGCCAACGTCCTGACTTTC.

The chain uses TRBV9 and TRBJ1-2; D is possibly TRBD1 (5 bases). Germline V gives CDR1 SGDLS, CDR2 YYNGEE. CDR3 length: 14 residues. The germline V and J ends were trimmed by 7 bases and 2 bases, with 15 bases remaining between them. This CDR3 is CASCRGLGNYGYTF. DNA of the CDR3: TGTGCCAGCTGTCGGGGACTGGGGAACTATGGCTACACCTTC.

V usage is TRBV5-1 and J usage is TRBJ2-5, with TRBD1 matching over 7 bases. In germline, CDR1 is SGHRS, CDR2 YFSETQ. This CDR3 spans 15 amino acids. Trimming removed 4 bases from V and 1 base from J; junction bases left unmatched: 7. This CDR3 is CASSQGTVRQETQYF. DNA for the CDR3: TGCGCCAGCAGCCAGGGGACAGTCCGCCAAGAGACCCAGTACTTC.

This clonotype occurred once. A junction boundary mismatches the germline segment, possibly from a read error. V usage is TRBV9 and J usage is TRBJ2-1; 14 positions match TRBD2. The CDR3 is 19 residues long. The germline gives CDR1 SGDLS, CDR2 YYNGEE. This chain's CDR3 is CASSARLAGGLGRDNGQFF. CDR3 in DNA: TGTGCCAGCAGCGCTCGACTAGCGGGAGGGCTCGGAAGGGACAATGGGCAGTTCTTC.

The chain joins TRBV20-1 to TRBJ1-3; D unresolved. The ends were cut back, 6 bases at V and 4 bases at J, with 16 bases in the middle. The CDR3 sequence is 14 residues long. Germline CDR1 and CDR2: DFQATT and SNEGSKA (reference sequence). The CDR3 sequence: CSAYWGPRGNTIYF. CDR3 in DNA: TGCAGTGCGTACTGGGGTCCCCGCGGAAACACCATATATTTT.

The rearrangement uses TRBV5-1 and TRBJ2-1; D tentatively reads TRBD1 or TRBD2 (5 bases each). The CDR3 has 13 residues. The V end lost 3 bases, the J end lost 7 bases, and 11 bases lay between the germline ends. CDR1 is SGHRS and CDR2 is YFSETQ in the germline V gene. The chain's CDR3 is CASSSLGDNEQFF. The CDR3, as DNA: TGCGCCAGCAGCTCTTTGGGGGATAATGAGCAGTTCTTC. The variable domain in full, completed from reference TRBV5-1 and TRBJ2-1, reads KAGVTQTPRYLIKTRGQQVTLSCSPISGHRSVSWYQQTPGQGLQFLFEYFSETQRNKGNFPGRFSGRQFSNSRSEMNVSTLELGDSALYLCASSSLGDNEQFFGPGTRLTVL.

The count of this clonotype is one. CDR3 in DNA: TGTGCCAGCAGTTACGCCAGGAGCTCCTACGAGCAGTACTTC. Translating gives CASSYARSSYEQYF. The genes are TRBV6-7 and TRBJ2-7; D unclear. TRBV6-7 is classed as an ORF, of uncertain function. The CDR3 is 14 residues long. V was pared by 2 bases and J by 0 bases, with 8 bases between.

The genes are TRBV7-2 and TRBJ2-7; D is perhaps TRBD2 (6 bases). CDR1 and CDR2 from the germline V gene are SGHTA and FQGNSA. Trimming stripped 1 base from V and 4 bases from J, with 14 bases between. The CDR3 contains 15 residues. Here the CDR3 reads CASSLGPGVGYEQYF. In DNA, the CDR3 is TGTGCCAGCAGCTTAGGGCCGGGAGTCGGTTACGAGCAGTACTTC.

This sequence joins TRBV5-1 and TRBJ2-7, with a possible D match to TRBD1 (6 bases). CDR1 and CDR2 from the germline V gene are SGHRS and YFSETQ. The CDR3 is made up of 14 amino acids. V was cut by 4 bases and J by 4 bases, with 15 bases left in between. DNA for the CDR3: TGCGCCAGCAGCCCTAGCCCAGGGGAATACGAGCAGTACTTC. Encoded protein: CASSPSPGEYEQYF.

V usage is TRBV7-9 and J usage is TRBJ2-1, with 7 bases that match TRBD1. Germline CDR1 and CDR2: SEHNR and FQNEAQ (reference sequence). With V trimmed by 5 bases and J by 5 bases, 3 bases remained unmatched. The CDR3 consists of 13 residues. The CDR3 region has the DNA TGTGCCAGCAGCCGGGGACAGAACAATGAGCAGTTCTTC. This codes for CASSRGQNNEQFF.

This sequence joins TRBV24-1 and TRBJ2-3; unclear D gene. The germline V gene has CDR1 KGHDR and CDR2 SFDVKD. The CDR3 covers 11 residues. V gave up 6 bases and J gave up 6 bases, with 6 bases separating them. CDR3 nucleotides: TGTGCCACCAGTCAGTCCGATACGCAGTATTTT. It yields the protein CATSQSDTQYF.

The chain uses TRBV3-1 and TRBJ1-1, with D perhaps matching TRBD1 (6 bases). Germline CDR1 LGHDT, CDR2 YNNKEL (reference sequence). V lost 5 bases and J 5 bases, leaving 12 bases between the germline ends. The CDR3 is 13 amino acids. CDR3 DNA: TGTGCCAGCAGCTTCAGACAGGCTACTGAAGCTTTCTTT. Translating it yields CASSFRQATEAFF.

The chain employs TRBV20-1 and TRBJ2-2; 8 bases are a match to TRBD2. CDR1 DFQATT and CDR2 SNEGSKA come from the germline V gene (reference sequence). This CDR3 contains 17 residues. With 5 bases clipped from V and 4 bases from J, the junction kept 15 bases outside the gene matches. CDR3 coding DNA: TGCAGTGCTGGTGCCCCTGGGGGCGGGAGGTTCACCGGGGAGCTGTTTTTT. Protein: CSAGAPGGGRFTGELFF.

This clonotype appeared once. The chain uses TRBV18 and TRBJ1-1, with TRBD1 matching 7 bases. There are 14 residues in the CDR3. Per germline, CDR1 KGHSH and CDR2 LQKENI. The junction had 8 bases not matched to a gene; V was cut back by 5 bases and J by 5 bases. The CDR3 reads CASSADQQGTEAFF. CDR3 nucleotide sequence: TGTGCCAGCTCAGCAGACCAACAGGGGACTGAAGCTTTCTTT.

CDR3 region: CASSLRGQGADTQYF. The CDR3 nucleotides read TGCGCCAGCAGCTTGCGTGGGCAGGGCGCAGATACGCAGTATTTT. V and J are TRBV5-1 and TRBJ2-3; D possibly corresponds to TRBD1 (5 bases). Germline loops: CDR1 SGHRS, CDR2 YFSETQ. The CDR3 length is 15 residues. Trimming removed 1 base at V and 4 bases at J, with 13 bases between.

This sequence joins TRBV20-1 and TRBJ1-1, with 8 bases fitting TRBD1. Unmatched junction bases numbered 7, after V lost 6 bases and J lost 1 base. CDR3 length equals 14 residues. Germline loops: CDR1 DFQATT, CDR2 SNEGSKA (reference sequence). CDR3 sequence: CSARTGSRNTEAFF. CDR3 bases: TGCAGTGCGAGGACAGGGTCGAGGAACACTGAAGCTTTCTTT.

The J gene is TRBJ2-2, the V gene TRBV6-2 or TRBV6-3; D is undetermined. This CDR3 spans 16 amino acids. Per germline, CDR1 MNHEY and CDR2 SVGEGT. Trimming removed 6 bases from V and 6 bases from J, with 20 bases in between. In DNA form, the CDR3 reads TGTGCCAGCAGCCCCCGAGGATCTTTTTTGTCCGGGGAGCTGTTTTTT. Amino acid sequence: CASSPRGSFLSGELFF.

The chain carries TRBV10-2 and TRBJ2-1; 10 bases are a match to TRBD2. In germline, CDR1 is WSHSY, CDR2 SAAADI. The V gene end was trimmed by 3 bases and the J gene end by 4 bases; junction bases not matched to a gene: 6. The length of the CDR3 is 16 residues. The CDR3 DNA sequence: TGCGCCAGCAGTGATACTCTAGCGGGGGTTTACAATGAGCAGTTCTTC. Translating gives CASSDTLAGVYNEQFF.

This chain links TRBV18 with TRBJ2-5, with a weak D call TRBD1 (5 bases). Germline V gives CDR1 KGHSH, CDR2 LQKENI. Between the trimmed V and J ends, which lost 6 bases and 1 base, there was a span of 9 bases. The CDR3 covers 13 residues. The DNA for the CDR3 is TGTGCCAGCTCGCAGGGTAGCCAAGAGACCCAGTACTTC. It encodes CASSQGSQETQYF. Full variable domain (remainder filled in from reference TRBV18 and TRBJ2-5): NAGVMQNPRHLVRRRGQEARLRCSPMKGHSHVYWYRQLPEEGLKFMVYLQKENIIDESGMPKERFSAEFPKEGPSILRIQQVVRGDSAAYFCASSQGSQETQYFGPGTRLLVL.

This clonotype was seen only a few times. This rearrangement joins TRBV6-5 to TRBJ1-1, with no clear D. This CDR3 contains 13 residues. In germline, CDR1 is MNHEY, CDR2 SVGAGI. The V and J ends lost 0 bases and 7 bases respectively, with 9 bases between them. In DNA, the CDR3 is TGTGCCAGCAGTTACTCGACCGGGTTTGAAGCTTTCTTT. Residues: CASSYSTGFEAFF.

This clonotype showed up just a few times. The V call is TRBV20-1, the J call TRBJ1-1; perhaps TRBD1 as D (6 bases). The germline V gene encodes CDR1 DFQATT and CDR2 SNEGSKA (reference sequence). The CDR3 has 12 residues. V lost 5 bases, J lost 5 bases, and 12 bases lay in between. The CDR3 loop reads CSAEQGGTEAFF. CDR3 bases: TGCAGTGCTGAACAGGGAGGAACTGAAGCTTTCTTT.